The 29 T cell receptor beta chains below come from one sample, sequenced in a study of T-cell memory formation after mild COVID-19. TCRdb re-derived calls from the 5' RACE reads in MiXCR, one entry per CDR3 protein. The table has about 120,000 distinct CDR3 sequences, approximately 15% seen once. Sequenced: PBMCs or a T cell subset sorted from them (not recorded which). The receptors stem from an adult woman who had mild COVID-19 (a few samples of this study predate the infection). Cell type and time point are not known.

The V call is TRBV6-1, the J call TRBJ1-1; no definite D call. There are 14 residues in the CDR3. Trimming shortened V by 2 bases and J by 0 bases, and 7 bases separated the two germline ends. Germline CDR1 MNHNS, CDR2 SASEGT. The CDR3 DNA is TGTGCCAGCAGTGAATTGTGGGTGAACACTGAAGCTTTCTTT. Protein sequence: CASSELWVNTEAFF.

In its sample, this clonotype was seen many times. The chain couples TRBV4-3 to TRBJ2-7; D remains unclear. Germline V lookup: CDR1 LGHNA, CDR2 YSLEER. This CDR3 is 15 amino acids long. With 4 bases removed from V and 3 bases from J, the gap between germline ends came to 16 bases. CDR3 bases: TGCGCCAGCAGCCCCTCGTCCTCGGGCGGCTACGAGCAGTACTTC. Amino acids: CASSPSSSGGYEQYF.

This clonotype was seen a handful of times. The chain links TRBV24-1 to TRBJ1-5; D possibly corresponds to TRBD1 (5 bases). The germline V gene has CDR1 KGHDR and CDR2 SFDVKD. V dropped 5 bases and J dropped 5 bases, with 30 bases sitting between them. The CDR3 is 20 residues long. The CDR3 reads CATSGLRNPERTKGHQPQHF. The CDR3 region has the DNA TGTGCCACCAGTGGTTTAAGAAACCCCGAGAGGACAAAAGGTCATCAGCCCCAGCATTTT.

This clonotype was counted between two and nine times. V gene TRBV7-9 combines with J gene TRBJ2-7, with no clear D. The CDR3 has 12 residues. Trimming took 10 bases from V and 3 from J, leaving 13 bases between them. Germline lookup yields CDR1 SEHNR and CDR2 FQNEAQ (reference sequence). The CDR3 region has the DNA TGTGCCATTGCACACGCAGACTACGAGCAGTACTTC. It specifies CAIAHADYEQYF. Full variable domain (remainder filled in from reference TRBV7-9 and TRBJ2-7): DTGVSQNPRHKITKRGQNVTFRCDPISEHNRLYWYRQTLGQGPEFLTYFQNEAQLEKSRLLSDRFSAERPKGSFSTLEIQRTEQGDSAMYLCAIAHADYEQYFGPGTRLTVT.

This rearrangement joins TRBV9 to TRBJ1-6; 8 nucleotides line up with TRBD1. There are 14 residues in the CDR3. The J segment lost 9 bases and the V segment lost 6 bases, leaving 8 bases of the junction unmatched. CDR1 is SGDLS and CDR2 is YYNGEE in the germline V gene. In DNA, the CDR3 is TGTGCCAGCACCATGGGACAGGCGGGTTCACCCCTCCACTTT. Protein product: CASTMGQAGSPLHF.

This clonotype has a count of ten or more. This rearrangement joins TRBV5-5 to TRBJ1-2; TRBD1 aligns across 9 bases. Germline CDR1 SGHKS, CDR2 YYEKEE (reference sequence). The ends lost 4 bases at V and 1 base at J; junction bases unmatched: 11. The CDR3 totals 17 residues. CDR3 sequence reads: CASSGVSWTGDNYGYTF. The CDR3 coding sequence is TGTGCCAGCAGCGGGGTATCCTGGACAGGGGATAACTATGGCTACACCTTC.

The chain combines TRBV7-9 with TRBJ2-1; 9 bases line up with TRBD2. Looked up from germline, CDR1 is SEHNR and CDR2 is FQNEAQ (reference sequence). The V segment lost 1 base and the J segment 9 bases; nucleotides outside the gene matches: 7. The CDR3 has 15 residues. As DNA, the CDR3 is TGTGCCAGCAGCTTAGGGGCACTAGCGGGCGGTGAGCAGTTCTTC. The encoded protein is CASSLGALAGGEQFF.

There are a few counts of this clonotype. The chain is built from TRBV5-1 and TRBJ1-2; TRBD1 matches at 7 bases. The ends lost 7 bases at V and 7 bases at J; junction bases unmatched: 10. The germline V gene has CDR1 SGHRS and CDR2 YFSETQ. The CDR3 has 13 amino acids. For the CDR3, the DNA is TGCGCCAGCGCGGAGGGGGACAGCCCTGGCTACACCTTC. It yields the protein CASAEGDSPGYTF.

This clonotype was seen a few times. This rearrangement joins TRBV7-9 to TRBJ2-7; D uncertain. The CDR3 covers 14 residues. Germline V gene data show CDR1 as SEHNR and CDR2 as FQNEAQ (reference sequence). Between the trimmed V and J ends, which lost 5 bases and 7 bases, there was a span of 18 bases. The CDR3 nucleotides read TGTGCCAGCAGCCCAGTTGTGGTCCCTTGGGAGCAGTACTTC. Its translation is CASSPVVVPWEQYF. The full variable domain, its missing parts supplied by reference TRBV7-9 and TRBJ2-7, is DTGVSQNPRHKITKRGQNVTFRCDPISEHNRLYWYRQTLGQGPEFLTYFQNEAQLEKSRLLSDRFSAERPKGSFSTLEIQRTEQGDSAMYLCASSPVVVPWEQYFGPGTRLTVT.

This clonotype has just a few counts. The chain employs TRBV4-1 and TRBJ2-5; 9 bases map to TRBD2. With V trimmed by 2 bases and J by 4 bases, 2 bases remained unmatched. Germline CDR1 MGHRA, CDR2 YSYEKL. This CDR3 has 14 amino acids. CDR3 loop: CASSQFSGGETQYF. DNA for the CDR3: TGCGCCAGCAGCCAATTTAGCGGGGGAGAGACCCAGTACTTC.

This clonotype has only a few counts. The chain has TRBV9 and TRBJ2-7; D unclear. Germline CDR1 SGDLS, CDR2 YYNGEE. This CDR3 contains 15 residues. V gave up 0 bases and J gave up 0 bases, with 10 bases separating them. In DNA form, the CDR3 reads TGTGCCAGCAGCGTAGGGGCAGGCCACTCCTACGAGCAGTACTTC. Protein: CASSVGAGHSYEQYF. The variable domain in full, with the rest retrieved from reference TRBV9 and TRBJ2-7, is DSGVTQTPKHLITATGQRVTLRCSPRSGDLSVYWYQQSLDQGLQFLIQYYNGEERAKGNILERFSAQQFPDLHSELNLSSLELGDSALYFCASSVGAGHSYEQYFGPGTRLTVT.

This clonotype came up a few times. The chain has TRBV7-6 and TRBJ2-1; 7 nucleotides match TRBD2. This CDR3 region has 15 residues. V lost 6 bases and J lost 6; bases outside the gene matches: 11. Germline CDR1 reads SGHVS; CDR2 reads FNYEAQ. CDR3 sequence (DNA): TGTGCCAGCAGATCCTTAGCGGGTTGGGCCAATGAGCAGTTCTTC. Its protein product is CASRSLAGWANEQFF.

In its sample, this clonotype was seen a few times. The CDR3 spells CASSSRGISFYGYTF. Here the CDR3 DNA reads TGTGCCAGCAGCTCAAGGGGGATTAGTTTCTATGGCTACACCTTC. This sequence joins TRBV7-2 and TRBJ1-2; perhaps TRBD1 as D (6 bases). CDR3 length: 15 residues. Germline lookup yields CDR1 SGHTA and CDR2 FQGNSA. V lost 4 bases and J lost 4, with 16 bases in between.

The chain uses TRBV7-3 and TRBJ2-6, with D possibly matching TRBD2 (6 bases). There are 15 residues in the CDR3. Germline values: CDR1 SGHTA, CDR2 FQGTGA. The V end lost 3 bases, the J end lost 4 bases, and 10 bases lay between the germline ends. The CDR3 reads CASSLRGFGANVLTF. DNA of the CDR3: TGTGCCAGCAGCTTGCGGGGCTTCGGGGCCAACGTCCTGACTTTC. The full variable domain, completed using reference TRBV7-3 and TRBJ2-6, is GAGVSQTPSNKVTEKGKYVELRCDPISGHTALYWYRQSLGQGPEFLIYFQGTGAADDSGLPNDRFFAVRPEGSVSTLKIQRTERGDSAVYLCASSLRGFGANVLTFGAGSRLTVL.

This clonotype was seen more than once but under ten times. The chain carries TRBV6-1 and TRBJ2-1, with D perhaps matching TRBD1 or TRBD2 (5 bases each). CDR1 and CDR2 (germline): MNHNS, SASEGT. This CDR3 has 12 amino acids. Trimming removed 6 bases from V and 7 bases from J, with 10 bases in between. The CDR3 sequence: CASRDGANEQFF. CDR3 nucleotides: TGTGCCAGCAGGGACGGGGCGAATGAGCAGTTCTTC.

The V call is TRBV12-3 or TRBV12-4, the J call TRBJ1-5, with D possibly matching TRBD1 (6 bases). The CDR3 is made up of 15 amino acids. Trimming removed 5 bases from V and 4 bases from J, with 15 bases in between. CDR3 loop: CASSPTEQGNQPQHF. The CDR3 coding sequence is TGTGCCAGCAGTCCCACGGAGCAGGGGAATCAGCCCCAGCATTTT.

The chain joins TRBV6-2 or TRBV6-3 to TRBJ2-7; D is unresolved. This CDR3 comprises 16 residues. CDR1 and CDR2 (germline): MNHEY, SVGEGT. V was pared by 4 bases and J by 0 bases, with 16 bases between. As DNA, the CDR3 is TGTGCCAGCAGTTGGGGTTCCGGGCGCGCCTCCTACGAGCAGTACTTC. Amino acids: CASSWGSGRASYEQYF.

The chain carries TRBV29-1 and TRBJ2-1; 8 nucleotides agree with TRBD1. Trimming removed 0 bases from V and 7 bases from J; junction bases left unmatched: 8. Germline lookup yields CDR1 SQVTM and CDR2 ANQGSEA. The CDR3 length is 15 residues. Here the CDR3 DNA reads TGCAGCGTTGAAGATCTGGCAGGGGGCGGGAATGAGCAGTTCTTC. This encodes CSVEDLAGGGNEQFF.

There are a few counts of this clonotype. The gene calls are TRBV7-2 and TRBJ2-1; TRBD1 is a possible D gene (5 bases). This CDR3 region has 15 residues. Germline CDR1 reads SGHTA; CDR2 reads FQGNSA. V dropped 2 bases and J dropped 7 bases, with 15 bases sitting between them. CDR3 DNA: TGTGCCAGCAGCTTAAATGTTCGCAGGGATAATGAGCAGTTCTTC. Its protein product is CASSLNVRRDNEQFF.

The gene calls are TRBV2 and TRBJ2-1; the D gene is possibly TRBD2 (6 bases). The CDR3 loop spans 13 amino acids. CDR1 and CDR2 (germline): SNHLY, FYNNEI. V was shortened by 4 bases and J by 7 bases, with 11 bases between the two germline ends. CDR3 DNA: TGTGCCAGCAGTGTTTTGGAGGGTAATGAGCAGTTCTTC. Its protein product is CASSVLEGNEQFF.

In this sample, this clonotype turned up a few times. V is TRBV4-3 and J is TRBJ2-2; 13 bases map to TRBD2. The CDR3 is 17 residues long. Germline lookup yields CDR1 LGHNA and CDR2 YSLEER. The V and J ends lost 0 bases and 4 bases, in that order; junction bases with no gene match: 2. The CDR3 nucleotides are TGCGCCAGCAGCCAAGACCGGACTAGCGGGAGCACCGGGGAGCTGTTTTTT. Translating gives CASSQDRTSGSTGELFF.

This clonotype was seen only a few times. The V gene is TRBV18, the J gene TRBJ2-1, with 12 bases that match TRBD2. Germline CDR1 reads KGHSH; CDR2 reads LQKENI. The ends lost 2 bases at V and 5 bases at J; junction bases unmatched: 4. This CDR3 is 16 amino acids long. This chain's CDR3 is CASSPSGLAGNNEQFF. In nucleotides, the CDR3 is TGTGCCAGCTCACCATCAGGACTAGCGGGGAACAATGAGCAGTTCTTC. Drawing the rest from reference TRBV18 and TRBJ2-1, the complete variable domain is NAGVMQNPRHLVRRRGQEARLRCSPMKGHSHVYWYRQLPEEGLKFMVYLQKENIIDESGMPKERFSAEFPKEGPSILRIQQVVRGDSAAYFCASSPSGLAGNNEQFFGPGTRLTVL.

The chain combines TRBV5-1 with TRBJ2-1; 10 bases are a match to TRBD1. CDR1 is SGHRS and CDR2 is YFSETQ in the germline V gene. The CDR3 length is 16 residues. The J segment lost 6 bases and the V segment lost 0 bases, leaving 6 bases of the junction unmatched. The CDR3 loop is CASSLVVGTGANEQFF. The CDR3 DNA reads as TGCGCCAGCAGCTTGGTGGTCGGGACAGGGGCCAATGAGCAGTTCTTC.

V is TRBV5-1 and J is TRBJ2-1; TRBD2 matches 7 bases. V gave up 3 bases and J gave up 0 bases; unmatched junction bases: 3. Germline CDR1 reads SGHRS; CDR2 reads YFSETQ. This CDR3 region has 15 residues. Here the CDR3 reads CASSSAGSSYNEQFF. CDR3 in DNA: TGCGCCAGCAGCTCAGCGGGGAGCTCCTACAATGAGCAGTTCTTC.

This sequence joins TRBV6-5 and TRBJ2-3, with D possibly being TRBD2 (6 bases). There are 16 residues in the CDR3. Germline V CDR1 and CDR2: MNHEY, SVGAGI. With 0 bases removed from V and 2 bases from J, the gap between germline ends came to 12 bases. CDR3 loop: CASSYSSGEPTDTQYF. The CDR3 region has the DNA TGTGCCAGCAGTTACTCATCGGGGGAGCCCACAGATACGCAGTATTTT.

This clonotype was seen ten or more times. This chain connects TRBV7-9 to TRBJ2-1; no firm D call. The CDR3 totals 11 residues. Trimming cost V 0 bases and J 8 bases, with 2 bases left between them. In germline, CDR1 is SEHNR, CDR2 FQNEAQ (reference sequence). The CDR3 protein is CASSLAYEQFF. CDR3 sequence (DNA): TGTGCCAGCAGCTTAGCTTATGAGCAGTTCTTC.

This clonotype was detected once. The chain recombines TRBV7-3 with TRBJ2-1, with 7 positions matching TRBD2. Germline CDR1 and CDR2: SGHTA and FQGTGA. V dropped 5 bases and J dropped 10; count of bases not matched to a gene: 11. The CDR3 has 14 residues. The CDR3 DNA reads as TGTGCCAGCAGCCCCCGGACTAGTTGGGACGAGCAGTTCTTC. Amino acid sequence: CASSPRTSWDEQFF.

This chain links TRBV24-1 with TRBJ2-3, with a possible D match to TRBD1 (6 bases). The CDR3 spans 15 residues. CDR1 is KGHDR, CDR2 SFDVKD, per germline. Trimming took off 0 bases at V and 5 bases at J, with 11 bases between the two ends. The CDR3 sequence: CATSDLGGLRDTQYF. The CDR3 region has the DNA TGTGCCACCAGTGATTTGGGGGGCTTGAGAGATACGCAGTATTTT.

This clonotype was counted many times. The chain combines TRBV4-1 with TRBJ2-2; no clear D. The length of the CDR3 is 12 residues. The V gene lost 2 bases and the J gene lost 2 bases, with 0 bases spanning the gap. Germline-derived CDR1 and CDR2 are MGHRA and YSYEKL. The CDR3 DNA sequence: TGCGCCAGCAGCCAAAACACCGGGGAGCTGTTTTTT. Translation gives CASSQNTGELFF.